Below are 30 T cell receptor beta chains sequenced from a single sample in a study of blood T cell repertoires in COVID-19. TCRdb keeps only in-frame clones here, not all; method: immunoSEQ multiplex PCR. This table has 130,000 or so clones, around 90% appearing once. The material sequenced was peripheral blood. The receptor set was obtained from a human donor in a cohort sampled during active COVID-19.

The chain links TRBV6-5 to TRBJ2-7, with 7 bases aligning to TRBD1. The CDR3 has 14 residues. The ends lost 5 bases at V and 5 bases at J; junction bases unmatched: 9. From germline, CDR1 is MNHEY and CDR2 SVGAGI. This chain's CDR3 is CASSPGQISHEQYF. The CDR3 coding sequence is TGTGCCAGCAGTCCGGGACAGATCAGCCACGAGCAGTACTTC.

This chain links TRBV18 with TRBJ2-4, with D possibly TRBD1 on 8 matching bases. Germline CDR1 reads KGHSH; CDR2 reads LQKENI. This CDR3 has 14 residues. V was clipped by 4 bases and J by 9 bases, with 16 bases between them. CDR3 sequence: CASSQTGGESIQYF. The CDR3 bases are TGTGCCAGCTCACAAACAGGGGGGGAGAGCATTCAGTACTTC.

The chain carries TRBV10-3 and TRBJ2-7; 9 bases fit TRBD2. The CDR3 has 16 residues. Germline V gene lookup returns CDR1 ENHRY and CDR2 SYGVKD. V shed 2 bases and J 2 bases; nucleotides not matched to a gene: 7. In nucleotides, the CDR3 is TGTGCCATCAGTGAGGGCGGGACTAGCCTAACCTACGAGCAGTACTTC. Translating gives CAISEGGTSLTYEQYF.

This chain connects TRBV24-1 to TRBJ2-3; 13 bases are a match to TRBD2. Germline CDR1 reads KGHDR; CDR2 reads SFDVKD. Trimming cost V 4 bases and J 0 bases; bases outside gene matches: 6. The CDR3 covers 18 residues. The chain's CDR3 is CATSETPGLAGSTDTQYF. DNA for the CDR3: TGTGCCACCAGTGAAACCCCGGGACTAGCGGGGAGCACAGATACGCAGTATTTT.

V usage is TRBV5-1 and J usage is TRBJ2-2; 10 nucleotides line up with TRBD2. J lost 6 bases, V lost 4 bases, and 6 bases had no gene match. This CDR3 comprises 15 residues. In germline, CDR1 is SGHRS, CDR2 YFSETQ. The CDR3 is CASSPGLAAAGELFF. The CDR3 region has the DNA TGCGCCAGCAGCCCCGGACTAGCGGCGGCCGGGGAGCTGTTTTTT.

This clone was seen a single time. This rearrangement joins TRBV12-1 to TRBJ2-7; the table's D call TRBD2 went unverified against the DNA. TRBV12-1 is labeled a pseudogene. The CDR3 runs to 17 residues. The CDR3, as DNA: TGTGCCAGCAGCTCTGCAGGGTTGGTAGCGGGAGGATACGAGCAGTACTTC. It translates to CASSSAGLVAGGYEQYF.

CDR3 protein: CASSPQQGDNTEAFF. CDR3 nucleotide sequence: TGTGCCAGCTCACCACAACAGGGAGACAACACTGAAGCTTTCTTT. The genes are TRBV18 and TRBJ1-1; possibly TRBD1 for D (6 bases). CDR1 and CDR2 from the germline V gene are KGHSH and LQKENI. V lost 1 base to trimming and J lost 2 bases, with 11 bases between them. This CDR3 region has 15 residues.

V usage is TRBV23-1 and J usage is TRBJ1-4; no reliable D call. TRBV23-1 is an open reading frame, and its role is uncertain. V was trimmed by 3 bases and J by 6 bases, leaving 23 bases between them. The CDR3 consists of 18 residues. The CDR3 DNA sequence: TGCGCCAGCAGTCACTCCGAAACCGACCCACACCAGGATGAAAAACTGTTTTTT. Encoded protein: CASSHSETDPHQDEKLFF.

The chain links TRBV5-1 to TRBJ1-2; the D gene is possibly TRBD1 (5 bases). CDR1 SGHRS and CDR2 YFSETQ come from the germline V gene. Deletions cut 4 bases from V and 3 bases from J, with 22 bases between. This CDR3 is built from 17 residues. Here the CDR3 DNA reads TGCGCCAGCAGCCCCCGGCCCCAGGGAAGCCACCACTATGGCTACACCTTC. Translated, it gives CASSPRPQGSHHYGYTF.

This chain joins TRBV28 and TRBJ2-7; D may be TRBD1 (5 bases). Trimming cost V 3 bases and J 3 bases, with 9 bases left between them. The CDR3 has 13 residues. Germline lookup yields CDR1 MDHEN and CDR2 SYDVKM. The CDR3 reads CASSFVRVYEQYF. Here the CDR3 DNA reads TGTGCCAGCAGTTTTGTCAGGGTCTACGAGCAGTACTTC.

The rearrangement uses TRBV11-2 and TRBJ2-3, with D possibly matching TRBD1 (6 bases). Trimming removed 8 bases at V and 2 bases at J, with 20 bases between. Per the germline V gene, CDR1 is SGHAT and CDR2 is FQNNGV. CDR3 length equals 16 residues. The CDR3 DNA follows: TGTGCCAGCCGGAAATTAGAGGGGACACCCACAGATACGCAGTATTTT. This codes for CASRKLEGTPTDTQYF. Supplemented by reference TRBV11-2 and TRBJ2-3, the full variable domain reads EAGVAQSPRYKIIEKRQSVAFWCNPISGHATLYWYQQILGQGPKLLIQFQNNGVVDDSQLPKDRFSAERLKGVDSTLKIQPAKLEDSAVYLCASRKLEGTPTDTQYFGPGTRLTVL.

The rearrangement links TRBV5-1 to TRBJ1-5, with 8 bases fitting TRBD1. Trimming cost V 0 bases and J 7 bases; bases outside gene matches: 6. The CDR3 is 15 residues long. Germline V gene sequence: CDR1 SGHRS, CDR2 YFSETQ. CDR3 protein: CASSLDGQGGQPQHF. DNA of the CDR3: TGCGCCAGCAGCTTGGATGGACAGGGAGGGCAGCCCCAGCATTTT.

This clone was seen just once. The genes are TRBV20-1 and TRBJ2-5; D is uncertain. Looked up from germline, CDR1 is DFQATT and CDR2 is SNEGSKA (reference sequence). Deletions cut 7 bases from V and 1 base from J, with 4 bases between. The CDR3 loop spans 10 amino acids. CDR3 in amino acids: CSVSQETQYF. CDR3 DNA: TGCAGTGTATCCCAAGAGACCCAGTACTTC.

CDR3 amino acids: CASTAGTGGRDEQYF. The CDR3 DNA is TGTGCCAGTACCGCCGGGACAGGGGGCCGGGACGAGCAGTACTTC. The chain recombines TRBV19 with TRBJ2-7; 12 positions agree with TRBD1. Losses at the gene ends were 7 bases for V and 5 bases for J; bases not matched to a gene: 9. CDR1 and CDR2 from the germline V gene are LNHDA and SQIVND (reference sequence). The CDR3 loop spans 15 amino acids.

The chain is built from TRBV7-9 and TRBJ2-3; 13 bases line up with TRBD2. The length of the CDR3 is 15 residues. Germline V lookup: CDR1 SEHNR, CDR2 FQNEAQ (reference sequence). V trimming: 3 bases; J trimming: 4 bases; junction bases outside the gene matches: 1. CDR3 in amino acids: CASSLGLAGSDTQYF. The CDR3 DNA reads as TGTGCCAGCAGCTTGGGACTAGCGGGATCAGATACGCAGTATTTT.

This sequence joins TRBV29-1 and TRBJ1-2; 10 positions match TRBD1. CDR1 is SQVTM and CDR2 is ANQGSEA in the germline V gene. After removal of 6 bases from V and 8 bases from J, the junction contained 18 bases not matched to a gene. The CDR3 covers 16 residues. The chain's CDR3 is CSVPVGGQGFIGGYTF. CDR3 coding DNA: TGCAGCGTCCCGGTAGGGGGACAGGGGTTTATAGGAGGCTACACCTTC.

In its sample, this clone was seen once. The chain couples TRBV7-9 to TRBJ2-1, with unresolved D. V dropped 1 base and J dropped 9 bases, with 16 bases sitting between them. The CDR3 has 15 residues. CDR1 SEHNR and CDR2 FQNEAQ come from the germline V gene (reference sequence). The DNA of the CDR3 is TGTGCCAGCAGCTTAGGTCACCTAGTTGTTGTTGAGCAGTTCTTC. It translates to CASSLGHLVVVEQFF.

This clone was seen only a few times. The genes are TRBV19 and TRBJ2-3, with 10 bases that match TRBD2. Trimming cost V 10 bases and J 5 bases; bases outside gene matches: 18. Per the germline V gene, CDR1 is LNHDA and CDR2 is SQIVND (reference sequence). The CDR3 runs to 17 residues. This CDR3 reads CATQTHSGRPHLDTQYF. Written as DNA, the CDR3 is TGTGCCACCCAGACGCATAGCGGGAGGCCTCACTTAGATACGCAGTATTTT. Filled out from reference TRBV19 and TRBJ2-3, the complete variable domain reads DGGITQSPKYLFRKEGQNVTLSCEQNLNHDAMYWYRQDPGQGLRLIYYSQIVNDFQKGDIAEGYSVSREKKESFPLTVTSAQKNPTAFYLCATQTHSGRPHLDTQYFGPGTRLTVL.

This chain uses TRBV3-1 (or the pseudogene TRBV3-2) with TRBJ2-3; D is perhaps TRBD2 (6 bases). Germline values: CDR1 LGHDT, CDR2 YNNKEL (reference sequence). The length of the CDR3 is 12 residues. V was trimmed by 5 bases and J by 4 bases, leaving 7 bases between them. For the CDR3, the DNA is TGTGCCAGCAGCGTAGCGGCAGATACGCAGTATTTT. Translated: CASSVAADTQYF.

CDR3 in DNA: TGTGCCAGCAGCCAACCCGGCAGGGGGCTTGTACAGCCCCAGCATTTT. Translating gives CASSQPGRGLVQPQHF. This chain links TRBV19 with TRBJ1-5; TRBD1 matches 8 bases. The junction had 17 bases not matched to a gene; V was cut back by 9 bases and J by 7 bases. Per the germline V gene, CDR1 is LNHDA and CDR2 is SQIVND (reference sequence). This CDR3 spans 16 amino acids.

The chain recombines TRBV27 with TRBJ1-6, with 8 bases matching TRBD1. Per the germline V gene, CDR1 is MNHEY and CDR2 is SMNVEV (reference sequence). The CDR3 has 15 residues. The J segment lost 3 bases and the V segment lost 3 bases, leaving 1 base of the junction unmatched. The CDR3 bases are TGTGCCAGCAGTTTGGGGACAGGCTATAATTCACCCCTCCACTTT. Amino acid sequence: CASSLGTGYNSPLHF.

The J gene is TRBJ2-1, the V gene TRBV2, with 10 bases identical to TRBD2. The CDR3 length is 14 residues. Germline V gene data show CDR1 as SNHLY and CDR2 as FYNNEI. J gave up 8 bases and V 6 bases, and 7 bases lay outside the gene matches. CDR3 sequence (DNA): TGTGCCAGCAGGACCGGGACTAGCGCTCATGAGCAGTTCTTC. This codes for CASRTGTSAHEQFF.

This sequence joins TRBV10-3 and TRBJ2-7; TRBD2 matches at 11 bases. The V segment lost 6 bases and the J segment 4 bases; nucleotides outside the gene matches: 8. The CDR3 covers 15 residues. The V gene's germline CDR1 is ENHRY and CDR2 SYGVKD. Here the CDR3 DNA reads TGTGCCATCAGCCCCGGGACTAGCGGACGATACGAGCAGTACTTC. This translates into CAISPGTSGRYEQYF.

The chain recombines TRBV2 with TRBJ2-5; maybe TRBD1 (6 bases). The CDR3 covers 14 residues. Trimming removed 2 bases at V and 5 bases at J, with 12 bases between. CDR1 SNHLY and CDR2 FYNNEI come from the germline V gene. The CDR3 DNA is TGTGCCAGCAGTGAATTGGGGACAAGGGAGACCCAGTACTTC. Protein: CASSELGTRETQYF.

This chain joins TRBV7-8 and TRBJ1-2; 11 bases agree with TRBD1. The CDR3 spans 14 residues. Trimming took 6 bases from V and 4 from J; bases not matched to a gene: 4. Per germline, CDR1 SGHVS and CDR2 FQNEAQ. The CDR3 spells CASSGQGATYGYTF. In DNA form, the CDR3 reads TGTGCCAGCAGTGGACAGGGGGCAACCTATGGCTACACCTTC.

V usage is TRBV19 and J usage is TRBJ1-3; no reliable D call. Germline-derived CDR1 and CDR2 are LNHDA and SQIVND (reference sequence). This CDR3 has 16 residues. V lost 2 bases to trimming and J lost 0 bases, with 11 bases between them. CDR3 nucleotide sequence: TGTGCCAGTAGTATAACGGTCCCAACCTCTGGAAACACCATATATTTT. It translates to CASSITVPTSGNTIYF.

This sequence joins TRBV5-1 and TRBJ1-2; D remains ambiguous. V was cut by 5 bases and J by 0 bases, with 5 bases left in between. The CDR3 length is 12 residues. Germline CDR1 reads SGHRS; CDR2 reads YFSETQ. CDR3 in DNA: TGCGCCAGCAGAGAGTCTAACTATGGCTACACCTTC. Translated: CASRESNYGYTF.

The CDR3 loop is CASSPGWSQPQHF. The CDR3 DNA sequence: TGTGCCAGCAGCCCCGGATGGAGTCAGCCCCAGCATTTT. This chain joins TRBV5-6 and TRBJ1-5; no reliable D call. The CDR3 totals 13 residues. Germline V CDR1 and CDR2: SGHDT, YYEEEE. The V end lost 4 bases, the J end lost 6 bases, and 11 bases lay between the germline ends.

This clone was counted between two and nine times. This chain connects TRBV2 to TRBJ2-3; 7 bases fit TRBD2. V trimming: 8 bases; J trimming: 3 bases; junction bases outside the gene matches: 8. Germline lookup yields CDR1 SNHLY and CDR2 FYNNEI. The CDR3 contains 14 residues. DNA of the CDR3: TGTGCCAGCGCACCACTAGCGTTGACAGATACGCAGTATTTT. It yields the protein CASAPLALTDTQYF.

V and J are TRBV3-1 (or the pseudogene TRBV3-2) and TRBJ2-7; no reliable D call. Deletions cut 2 bases from V and 5 bases from J, with 7 bases between. The CDR3 extends over 12 amino acids. Germline V gene data show CDR1 as LGHDT and CDR2 as YNNKEL (reference sequence). The CDR3 bases are TGTGCCAGCAGCCAAACGAGCCACGAGCAGTACTTC. Its protein is CASSQTSHEQYF.